These 19 T cell receptor beta chains were all obtained from the same sample, sequenced in a study of a mutant IDH1 vaccine in newly diagnosed glioma. Assay: immunoSEQ multiplex PCR; the TCRdb copy retains only in-frame clones and omits some. The sample contains about 67,000 clones, 83% of which appear only once. As for time point: baseline, week 1 (first vaccination visit). Sample treatment: pre-vaccination baseline after standard-of-care therapy. The specimen comprised peripheral blood mononuclear cells (PBMCs), sampled from a glioma patient treated with radiotherapy, temozolomide or both. The receptors derive from a woman between 18 and 29 years old with glioma. Some clones in this sample may be carry-over from other donors' samples.

This rearrangement joins TRBV5-1 to TRBJ2-3; D unresolved. Looked up from germline, CDR1 is SGHRS and CDR2 is YFSETQ. Trimming left V 2 bases short and J 7 bases short, with 5 bases between. CDR3 length equals 11 residues. CDR3 loop: CASSLTNTQYF. The CDR3 DNA follows: TGCGCCAGCAGCTTAACAAATACGCAGTATTTT.

The chain couples TRBV7-8 to TRBJ1-2, with unresolved D. Germline-derived CDR1 and CDR2 are SGHVS and FQNEAQ. The CDR3 runs to 12 residues. The ends were cut back, 1 base at V and 3 bases at J, with 3 bases in the middle. The CDR3 here is CASSLGYYGYTF. The CDR3 DNA follows: TGTGCCAGCAGCTTAGGGTACTATGGCTACACCTTC.

This rearrangement joins TRBV2 to TRBJ1-5; no definite D call. This CDR3 region has 13 residues. Trimming left V 4 bases short and J 5 bases short, with 9 bases between. Germline V gene data show CDR1 as SNHLY and CDR2 as FYNNEI. CDR3 DNA sequence: TGTGCCAGCAGTGTAATTGGGGATCAGCCCCAGCATTTT. Protein sequence: CASSVIGDQPQHF.

This clone was observed once. V is TRBV7-8 and J is TRBJ1-2; D uncertain. The V end was cut by 5 bases, the J end by 7 bases, with 17 bases between. The germline CDR1 and CDR2 sequences are SGHVS and FQNEAQ. This CDR3 has 14 amino acids. The CDR3 bases are TGTGCCAGCAGCACCTACGGGGAACCTGCTGGCTACACCTTC. Protein: CASSTYGEPAGYTF. Supplemented by reference TRBV7-8 and TRBJ1-2, the full variable domain reads GAGVSQSPRYKVAKRGQDVALRCDPISGHVSLFWYQQALGQGPEFLTYFQNEAQLDKSGLPSDRFFAERPEGSVSTLKIQRTQQEDSAVYLCASSTYGEPAGYTFGSGTRLTVV.

J is TRBJ1-1 and V is TRBV6-4; the match to TRBD1 covers 8 bases. This CDR3 contains 13 residues. J gave up 6 bases and V 6 bases, and 6 bases lay outside the gene matches. CDR1 is MRHNA, CDR2 SNTAGT, per germline. The CDR3 nucleotides are TGTGCCAGCAGGACAGGGGACGGAGCTGAAGCTTTCTTT. Translated: CASRTGDGAEAFF.

V is TRBV30 and J is TRBJ2-7, with D perhaps matching TRBD1 (6 bases). This CDR3 region has 14 residues. Germline values: CDR1 GTSNPN, CDR2 SVGIG (reference sequence). Trimming cost V 5 bases and J 1 base, with 15 bases left between them. CDR3 amino acids: CAWAGTSISYEQYF. The DNA of the CDR3 is TGTGCCTGGGCCGGGACAAGTATTTCCTACGAGCAGTACTTC.

This chain's CDR3 is CASSTRQGPDTQYF. The CDR3 region has the DNA TGTGCCAGCAGCACCCGACAGGGCCCAGATACGCAGTATTTT. This chain links TRBV21-1 with TRBJ2-3; TRBD1, the table's D call, was not compared with the DNA. TRBV21-1 is flagged as a pseudogene. The CDR3 sequence is 14 residues long.

This clone was seen a few times. The chain recombines TRBV5-1 with TRBJ1-4; the D is unclear. The CDR3 runs 14 residues. The ends were cut back, 4 bases at V and 3 bases at J, with 10 bases in the middle. The V gene's germline CDR1 is SGHRS and CDR2 YFSETQ. CDR3: CASSTEGSNEKLFF. CDR3 nucleotide sequence: TGCGCCAGCAGCACCGAGGGCTCTAATGAAAAACTGTTTTTT.

The V gene is TRBV29-1, the J gene TRBJ2-5, with no clear D. Trimming cost V 4 bases and J 1 base, with 10 bases left between them. The V gene's germline CDR1 is SQVTM and CDR2 ANQGSEA. The CDR3 contains 13 residues. CDR3 sequence reads: CSVAWAFQETQYF. CDR3 DNA: TGCAGCGTTGCCTGGGCCTTCCAAGAGACCCAGTACTTC.

The chain joins TRBV9 to TRBJ2-7; a weak D match, TRBD1 (6 bases). The germline V gene has CDR1 SGDLS and CDR2 YYNGEE. Trimming removed 3 bases from V and 1 base from J, with 14 bases in between. The CDR3 totals 15 residues. The CDR3 loop is CASSAGGQPSYEQYF. The CDR3 DNA reads TGTGCCAGCAGCGCAGGAGGACAGCCTTCCTACGAGCAGTACTTC.

The chain is built from TRBV30 and TRBJ2-1, with 7 nucleotides matching TRBD2. CDR3 length: 20 amino acids. The germline V gene encodes CDR1 GTSNPN and CDR2 SVGIG (reference sequence). V shed 1 base and J 0 bases; nucleotides not matched to a gene: 18. The CDR3 sequence: CAWSGFSEAEREGSYNEQFF. The DNA for the CDR3 is TGTGCCTGGAGTGGGTTTTCGGAAGCGGAAAGGGAGGGCTCCTACAATGAGCAGTTCTTC.

This clone was found once. The genes are TRBV27 and TRBJ1-2; 8 bases agree with TRBD1. Germline V lookup: CDR1 MNHEY, CDR2 SMNVEV (reference sequence). CDR3 length equals 12 residues. Trimming took 6 bases from V and 8 from J; bases not matched to a gene: 5. The CDR3 DNA sequence: TGTGCCAGCAGGGTGGACAGGGAGGGCTACACCTTC. It yields the protein CASRVDREGYTF.

This clone was counted only a few times. V is TRBV5-1 and J is TRBJ1-5, with a tentative D call TRBD1 (6 bases). CDR3 length equals 14 residues. Trimming removed 4 bases at V and 7 bases at J, with 15 bases between. CDR1 is SGHRS, CDR2 YFSETQ, per germline. CDR3 in DNA: TGCGCCAGCAGCGTGACAGGAGCGGAGCAGCCCCAGCATTTT. Its protein is CASSVTGAEQPQHF.

This clone has just one count. CDR3 in amino acids: CASSAVPPGLANEKLFF. CDR3 nucleotide sequence: TGTGCCAGCAGTGCGGTGCCTCCAGGGTTGGCTAATGAAAAACTGTTTTTT. This chain links TRBV6-1 with TRBJ1-4, with D possibly being TRBD1 (5 bases). The V and J ends lost 4 bases and 3 bases respectively, with 18 bases between them. The CDR3 totals 17 residues. Germline CDR1 MNHNS, CDR2 SASEGT.

The V gene is TRBV5-4, the J gene TRBJ2-7, with 7 bases lining up with TRBD1. The CDR3 has 14 amino acids. Germline V lookup: CDR1 SGHNT, CDR2 YYREEE (reference sequence). Germline trimming cut 2 bases from V and 6 bases from J; bases unmatched to any gene: 8. CDR3 loop: CASSFDRVVSEQYF. The CDR3, as DNA: TGTGCCAGCAGCTTTGACAGGGTAGTTTCCGAGCAGTACTTC.

V and J are TRBV5-1 and TRBJ1-2; a possible D gene is TRBD1 (6 bases). In germline, CDR1 is SGHRS, CDR2 YFSETQ. V was clipped by 0 bases and J by 1 base, with 13 bases between them. This CDR3 contains 16 residues. CDR3 DNA sequence: TGCGCCAGCAGCTTGGCGGGACACCTCCTTAACTATGGCTACACCTTC. It specifies CASSLAGHLLNYGYTF.

The chain links TRBV19 to TRBJ1-2; 10 positions agree with TRBD1. With V trimmed by 8 bases and J by 4 bases, 7 bases remained unmatched. Germline CDR1 and CDR2: LNHDA and SQIVND (reference sequence). This CDR3 is built from 14 residues. The CDR3 loop is CASWTGGRIYGYTF. DNA for the CDR3: TGTGCCAGTTGGACAGGGGGGAGGATCTATGGCTACACCTTC.

This chain's CDR3 is CAISLGQKNQPQHF. The CDR3 DNA reads TGTGCCATCAGCCTAGGACAGAAAAATCAGCCCCAGCATTTT. The chain carries TRBV10-3 and TRBJ1-5; TRBD1 is a possible D gene (6 bases). This CDR3 contains 14 residues. V shed 6 bases and J shed 4 bases, with 13 bases lying between them. In germline, CDR1 is ENHRY, CDR2 SYGVKD.

J is TRBJ2-1 and V is TRBV29-1; possible D gene TRBD1, 6 bases. CDR1 is SQVTM, CDR2 ANQGSEA, per germline. The V end lost 7 bases, the J end lost 7 bases, and 14 bases lay between the germline ends. CDR3 length: 12 residues. In nucleotides, the CDR3 is TGCAGCGCCTACTCGCAGGGGAATGAGCAGTTCTTC. Its translation is CSAYSQGNEQFF.